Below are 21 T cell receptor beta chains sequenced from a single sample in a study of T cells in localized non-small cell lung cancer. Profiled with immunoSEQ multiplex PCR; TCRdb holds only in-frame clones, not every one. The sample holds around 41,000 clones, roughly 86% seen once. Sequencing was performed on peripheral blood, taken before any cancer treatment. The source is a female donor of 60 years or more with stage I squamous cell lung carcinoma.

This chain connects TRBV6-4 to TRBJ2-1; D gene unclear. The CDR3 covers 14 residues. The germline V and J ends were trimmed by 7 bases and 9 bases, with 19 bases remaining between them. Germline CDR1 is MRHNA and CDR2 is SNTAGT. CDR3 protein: CASTKDQGVGEQFF. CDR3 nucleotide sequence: TGTGCCAGCACTAAGGACCAAGGAGTGGGTGAGCAGTTCTTC.

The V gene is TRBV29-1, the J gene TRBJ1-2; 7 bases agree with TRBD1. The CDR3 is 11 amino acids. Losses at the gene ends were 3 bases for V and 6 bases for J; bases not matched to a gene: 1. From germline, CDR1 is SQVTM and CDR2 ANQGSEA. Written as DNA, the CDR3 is TGCAGCGTTGATCAGGGGGATGGCTACACCTTC. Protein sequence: CSVDQGDGYTF.

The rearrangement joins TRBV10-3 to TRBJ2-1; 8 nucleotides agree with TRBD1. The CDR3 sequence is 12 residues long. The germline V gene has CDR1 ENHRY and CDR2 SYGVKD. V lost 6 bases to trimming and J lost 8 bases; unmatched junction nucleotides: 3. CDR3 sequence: CAISRGLDEQFF. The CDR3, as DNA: TGTGCCATCAGCAGGGGGCTAGATGAGCAGTTCTTC.

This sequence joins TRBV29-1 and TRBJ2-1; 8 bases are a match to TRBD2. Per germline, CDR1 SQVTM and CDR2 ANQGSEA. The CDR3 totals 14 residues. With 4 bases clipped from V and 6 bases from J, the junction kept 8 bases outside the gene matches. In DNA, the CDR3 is TGCAGCGTTGTTAAACGGGAGGGCCCCAATGAGCAGTTCTTC. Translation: CSVVKREGPNEQFF.

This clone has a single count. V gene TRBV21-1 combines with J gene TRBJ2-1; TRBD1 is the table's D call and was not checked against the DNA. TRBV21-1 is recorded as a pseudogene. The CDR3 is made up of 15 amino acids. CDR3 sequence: CASSKDDVPKPGEFF. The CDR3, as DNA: TGTGCCAGCAGCAAAGATGACGTCCCGAAACCAGGGGAGTTCTTC.

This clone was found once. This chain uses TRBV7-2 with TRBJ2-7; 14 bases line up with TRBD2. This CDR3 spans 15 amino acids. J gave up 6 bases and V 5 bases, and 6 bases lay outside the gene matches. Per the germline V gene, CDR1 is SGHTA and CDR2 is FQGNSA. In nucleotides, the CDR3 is TGTGCCAGCAGCACCCGACTAGCGGGAGGGGGCGAGCAGTACTTC. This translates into CASSTRLAGGGEQYF.

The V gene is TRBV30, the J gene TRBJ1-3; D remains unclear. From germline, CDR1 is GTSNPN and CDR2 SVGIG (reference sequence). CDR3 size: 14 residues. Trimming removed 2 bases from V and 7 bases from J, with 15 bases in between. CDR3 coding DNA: TGTGCCTGGAGTCACAGAGAGGGTACGAACACCATATATTTT. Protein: CAWSHREGTNTIYF.

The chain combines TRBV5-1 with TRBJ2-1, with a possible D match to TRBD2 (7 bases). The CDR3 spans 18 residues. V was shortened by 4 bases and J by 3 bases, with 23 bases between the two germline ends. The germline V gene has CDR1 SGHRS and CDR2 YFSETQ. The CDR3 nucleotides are TGCGCCAGCAGCGAAACGGGGGGCAGCGGTCGAAACTACAATGAGCAGTTCTTC. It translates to CASSETGGSGRNYNEQFF.

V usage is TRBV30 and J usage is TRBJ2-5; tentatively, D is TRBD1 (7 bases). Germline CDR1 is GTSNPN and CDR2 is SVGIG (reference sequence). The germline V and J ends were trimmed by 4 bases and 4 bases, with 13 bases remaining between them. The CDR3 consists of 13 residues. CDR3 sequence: CAWTRDRRETQYF. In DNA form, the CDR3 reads TGTGCCTGGACGCGGGACAGACGAGAGACCCAGTACTTC.

Here the CDR3 reads CASREGSTDTQYF. The CDR3 DNA follows: TGTGCCAGCCGAGAGGGGTCTACGGATACGCAGTATTTT. V usage is TRBV7-9 and J usage is TRBJ2-3, with D tentatively TRBD1 or TRBD2 (5 bases each). Germline V CDR1 and CDR2: SEHNR, FQNEAQ (reference sequence). The V gene lost 8 bases and the J gene lost 6 bases, with 15 bases spanning the gap. The CDR3 totals 13 residues. Full variable domain (rest looked up from reference TRBV7-9 and TRBJ2-3): DTGVSQNPRHKITKRGQNVTFRCDPISEHNRLYWYRQTLGQGPEFLTYFQNEAQLEKSRLLSDRFSAERPKGSFSTLEIQRTEQGDSAMYLCASREGSTDTQYFGPGTRLTVL.

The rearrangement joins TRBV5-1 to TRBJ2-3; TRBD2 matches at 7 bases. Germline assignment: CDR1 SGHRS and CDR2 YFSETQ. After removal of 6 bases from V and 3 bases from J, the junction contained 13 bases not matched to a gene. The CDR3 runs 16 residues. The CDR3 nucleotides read TGCGCCAGCACTTTAGAGAGCGGGATAGGGACAGATACGCAGTATTTT. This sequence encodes CASTLESGIGTDTQYF.

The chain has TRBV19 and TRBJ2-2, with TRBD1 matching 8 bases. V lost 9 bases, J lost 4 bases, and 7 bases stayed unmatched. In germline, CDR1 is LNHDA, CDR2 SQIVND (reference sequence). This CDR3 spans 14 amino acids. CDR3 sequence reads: CASSGQVGTGELFF. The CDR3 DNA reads TGTGCCAGCTCGGGACAGGTGGGCACCGGGGAGCTGTTTTTT.

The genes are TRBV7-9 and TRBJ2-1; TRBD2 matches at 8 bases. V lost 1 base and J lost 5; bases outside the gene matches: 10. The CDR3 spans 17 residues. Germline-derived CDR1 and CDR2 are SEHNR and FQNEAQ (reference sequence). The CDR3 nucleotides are TGTGCCAGCAGCTTAGGTGCTGTTCTAGCGGGCAACAATGAGCAGTTCTTC. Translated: CASSLGAVLAGNNEQFF.

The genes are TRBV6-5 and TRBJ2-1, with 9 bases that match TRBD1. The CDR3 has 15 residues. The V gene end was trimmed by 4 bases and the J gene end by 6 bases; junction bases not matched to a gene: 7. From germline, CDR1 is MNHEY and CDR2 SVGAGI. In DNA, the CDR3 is TGTGCCAGCAGTTCCGGACAGGGGAGGGTCAATGAGCAGTTCTTC. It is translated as CASSSGQGRVNEQFF.

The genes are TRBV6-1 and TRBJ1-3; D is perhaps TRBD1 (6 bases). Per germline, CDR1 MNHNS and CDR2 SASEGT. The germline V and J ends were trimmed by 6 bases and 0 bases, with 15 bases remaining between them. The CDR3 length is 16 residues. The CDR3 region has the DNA TGTGCCAGCAGGGAACAACAGGGCTTCTCTGGAAACACCATATATTTT. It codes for CASREQQGFSGNTIYF.

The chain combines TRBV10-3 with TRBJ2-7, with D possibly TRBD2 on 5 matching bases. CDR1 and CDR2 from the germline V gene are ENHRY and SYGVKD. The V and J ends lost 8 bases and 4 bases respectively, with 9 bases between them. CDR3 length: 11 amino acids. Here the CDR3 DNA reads TGTGCCATCTCCGGGGATTACGAGCAGTACTTC. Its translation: CAISGDYEQYF.

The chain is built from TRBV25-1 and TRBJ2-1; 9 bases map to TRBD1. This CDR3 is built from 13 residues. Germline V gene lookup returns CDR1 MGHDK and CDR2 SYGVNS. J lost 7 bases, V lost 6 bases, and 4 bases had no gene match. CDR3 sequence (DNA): TGTGCCAGCAGAGGGACAGGGATGAATGAGCAGTTCTTC. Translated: CASRGTGMNEQFF.

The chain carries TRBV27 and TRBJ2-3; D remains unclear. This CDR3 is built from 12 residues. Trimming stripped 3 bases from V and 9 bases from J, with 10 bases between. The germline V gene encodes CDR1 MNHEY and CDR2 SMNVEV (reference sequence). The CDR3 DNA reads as TGTGCCAGCAGTTTGAATGTTGGGACGCAGTATTTT. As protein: CASSLNVGTQYF.

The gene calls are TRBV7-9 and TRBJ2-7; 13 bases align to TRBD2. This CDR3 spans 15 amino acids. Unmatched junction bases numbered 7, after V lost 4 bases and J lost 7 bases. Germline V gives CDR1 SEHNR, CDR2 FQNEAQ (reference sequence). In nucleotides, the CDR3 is TGTGCCAGCAGCTCGGCGGGGACTAGCGGGAAAGAGCAGTACTTC. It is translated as CASSSAGTSGKEQYF.

The CDR3 spells CASSLVVRVNEQFF. The CDR3 coding sequence is TGTGCCAGCAGCTTAGTGGTTAGGGTCAATGAGCAGTTCTTC. This rearrangement joins TRBV7-9 to TRBJ2-1; D ambiguous. Germline lookup yields CDR1 SEHNR and CDR2 FQNEAQ (reference sequence). The CDR3 length is 14 residues. The V end lost 1 base, the J end lost 6 bases, and 10 bases lay between the germline ends.

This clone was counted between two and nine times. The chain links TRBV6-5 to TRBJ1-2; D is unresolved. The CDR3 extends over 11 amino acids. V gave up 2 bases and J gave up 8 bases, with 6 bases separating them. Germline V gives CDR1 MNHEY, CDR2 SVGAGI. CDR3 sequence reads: CASSYGNGYTF. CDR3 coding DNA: TGTGCCAGCAGTTACGGGAACGGCTACACCTTC.